This T cell receptor (beta chain) was recovered during a study of blood T cells in healthy people across ages. A second PCR of roughly 6 to 12 cycles used a sample-barcoded 5' primer and a J-beta primer mix. TCRdb re-derived calls from the 5' RACE reads in MiXCR, one entry per CDR3 protein. The repertoire holds 1.8 million or so distinct CDR3 sequences, with about two fifths as singletons. The CDR3 runs to 16 residues. The ends lost 2 bases at V and 4 bases at J; junction bases unmatched: 6. The germline gives CDR1 MGHDK, CDR2 SYGVNS. Isolation of PBMCs gave at least 6.5 million cells per sample. The sequenced sample was blood. V and J are TRBV25-1 and TRBJ1-4, with 8 bases aligning to TRBD1. This TCR derives from a human donor in good health. In DNA, the CDR3 is TGTGCCAGCAGTGAACCCTGGGACAGGATTAATGAAAAACTGTTTTTT. This sequence encodes CASSEPWDRINEKLFF.